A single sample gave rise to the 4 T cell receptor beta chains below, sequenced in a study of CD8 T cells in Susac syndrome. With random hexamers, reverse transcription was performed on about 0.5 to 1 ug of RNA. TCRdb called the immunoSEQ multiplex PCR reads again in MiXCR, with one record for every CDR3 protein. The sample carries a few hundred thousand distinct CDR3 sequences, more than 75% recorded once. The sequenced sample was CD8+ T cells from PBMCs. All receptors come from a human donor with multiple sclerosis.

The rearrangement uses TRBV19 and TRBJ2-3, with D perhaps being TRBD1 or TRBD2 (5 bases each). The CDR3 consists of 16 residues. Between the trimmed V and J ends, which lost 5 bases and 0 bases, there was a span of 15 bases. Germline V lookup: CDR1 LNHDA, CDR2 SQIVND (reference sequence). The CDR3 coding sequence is TGTGCCAGTAGTCCTCGTGTTGGGGGAAGCACAGATACGCAGTATTTT. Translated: CASSPRVGGSTDTQYF.

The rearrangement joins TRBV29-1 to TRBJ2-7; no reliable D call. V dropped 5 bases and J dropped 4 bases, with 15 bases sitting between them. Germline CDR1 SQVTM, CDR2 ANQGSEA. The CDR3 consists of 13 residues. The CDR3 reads CSVFGDGLYEQYF. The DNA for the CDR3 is TGCAGCGTTTTCGGAGACGGATTATACGAGCAGTACTTC.

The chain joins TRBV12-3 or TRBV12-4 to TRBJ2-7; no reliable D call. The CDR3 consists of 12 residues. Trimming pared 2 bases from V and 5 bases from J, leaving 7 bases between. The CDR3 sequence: CASSLWNNEQYF. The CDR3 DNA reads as TGTGCCAGCAGTTTATGGAACAACGAGCAGTACTTC.

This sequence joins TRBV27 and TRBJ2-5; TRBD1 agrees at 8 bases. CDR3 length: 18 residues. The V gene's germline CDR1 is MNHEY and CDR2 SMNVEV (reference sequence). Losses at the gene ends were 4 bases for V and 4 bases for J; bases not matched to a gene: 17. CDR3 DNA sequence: TGTGCCAGCAGTTCCCTAGGGACAGGACGCACAACGGGAGAGACCCAGTACTTC. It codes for CASSSLGTGRTTGETQYF.